A selection of T cell receptor beta chains follows, all from one sample in a study of blood T cell repertoires in COVID-19. TCRdb keeps only in-frame clones here, not all; method: immunoSEQ multiplex PCR. Of approximately 140,000 clones in the sample, more than 70% were seen once. The sequencing input was PBMCs or T cells enriched from blood (not recorded which). The receptor source for this set is a man in his forties or fifties with acute COVID-19. Both conserved end residues are part of each CDR3. The D gene is left open where the match is weak. Part of the rows lack a size; the others show once, few, many or a class for expanded clones.

v_gene	j_gene	abundance	d_gene	CDR3nt	CDR3aa
TRBV4-1	TRBJ2-5	.	.	TGCGCCAGCAGCCGGGGCCCGGAAGAGACCCAGTACTTC	CASSRGPEETQYF
TRBV4-3	TRBJ1-2	.	.	TGCGCCAGCAGCCAAGATATTACGGTAACGAACTATGGCTACACCTTC	CASSQDITVTNYGYTF
TRBV7-9	TRBJ2-2	.	TRBD2	TGTGCCAGCAGCTTTCTAGCGGGGGGACGGAACACCGGGGAGCTGTTTTTT	CASSFLAGGRNTGELFF
TRBV4-3	TRBJ2-5	few	TRBD1	TGCGCCAGCAGCCAAGGACAGGGGGATGGAGAGACCCAGTACTTC	CASSQGQGDGETQYF
TRBV18	TRBJ1-1	few	TRBD1	TGTGCCAGCTCACCGCCCAGGGGGGATACTGAAGCTTTCTTT	CASSPPRGDTEAFF
TRBV18	TRBJ2-1	.	.	TGTGCCAGCTCACCCGCCGGGGACTCGCACAATGAGCAGTTCTTC	CASSPAGDSHNEQFF
TRBV27	TRBJ2-3	.	.	TGTGCCAGCAGTTTAAGAACCTCCGGAGATACGCAGTATTTT	CASSLRTSGDTQYF
TRBV30	TRBJ2-1	.	TRBD2	TGTGCCTGGAGCGAATCGACTAGCGGGAGCGCCAGGCAGTTCTTC	CAWSESTSGSARQFF
TRBV2	TRBJ1-2	.	TRBD1	TGTGCCAGCAGTGTGGACAGGGATCACGGCTACACCTTC	CASSVDRDHGYTF
TRBV9	TRBJ1-2	.	TRBD1	TGTGCCAGCAGCGTAGAGACAGGGGGCTTTTACTACACCTTC	CASSVETGGFYYTF